This T cell receptor beta chain was documented in a study of vaccination and CD4 T cells after COVID-19. As for the study in general: Convalescent participants consisted of six males and four females, two being Hispanic. Overlapping SARS-CoV-2, HCoV-NL63, HCoV-OC43 and HCoV-229E spike peptides were used to stimulate cells.

Of note for this clonotype: Antigen specificity is unknown.

Sample treatment: approximately nine-day PBMC culture with coronavirus spike peptide pools or control peptides (ViraFEST assay). The Oncomine TCR Beta short-read assay was what sequenced the DNA obtained from cultured CD4+ T cells. Each CDR3 protein is one row after TCRdb ran MiXCR on the PCR reads. The repertoire has about 19,000 distinct CDR3 sequences, more than 55% of them found once; the top ten carry 9.5% to 13%. Study-wide findings and caveats: In convalescent patients, 304 of 307 vaccine-specific clones were spike mono-reactive. The cohort comprised relatively few convalescent patients, and no early post-infection timepoints were analyzed.

Trimming removed 0 bases from V and 6 bases from J, with 18 bases in between. Germline CDR1 and CDR2: SGHDT and YYEEEE. The CDR3 has 16 amino acids. The sequencing sample was made of CD4+ T cells from blood, cultured in vitro. This sequence originates from a human donor who had recovered from COVID-19. The chain employs TRBV5-6 and TRBJ2-5, with a weak D call TRBD1 (9 bases). The CDR3 spells CASSLVAGQGIKTQYF. The CDR3 bases are TGTGCCAGCAGCTTGGTAGCGGGACAGGGTATTAAGACCCAGTACTTC. Looking up the rest from reference TRBV5-6 and TRBJ2-5 gives the full variable domain: DAGVTQSPTHLIKTRGQQVTLRCSPKSGHDTVSWYQQALGQGPQFIFQYYEEEERQRGNFPDRFSGHQFPNYSSELNVNALLLGDSALYLCASSLVAGQGIKTQYFGPGTRLLVL.